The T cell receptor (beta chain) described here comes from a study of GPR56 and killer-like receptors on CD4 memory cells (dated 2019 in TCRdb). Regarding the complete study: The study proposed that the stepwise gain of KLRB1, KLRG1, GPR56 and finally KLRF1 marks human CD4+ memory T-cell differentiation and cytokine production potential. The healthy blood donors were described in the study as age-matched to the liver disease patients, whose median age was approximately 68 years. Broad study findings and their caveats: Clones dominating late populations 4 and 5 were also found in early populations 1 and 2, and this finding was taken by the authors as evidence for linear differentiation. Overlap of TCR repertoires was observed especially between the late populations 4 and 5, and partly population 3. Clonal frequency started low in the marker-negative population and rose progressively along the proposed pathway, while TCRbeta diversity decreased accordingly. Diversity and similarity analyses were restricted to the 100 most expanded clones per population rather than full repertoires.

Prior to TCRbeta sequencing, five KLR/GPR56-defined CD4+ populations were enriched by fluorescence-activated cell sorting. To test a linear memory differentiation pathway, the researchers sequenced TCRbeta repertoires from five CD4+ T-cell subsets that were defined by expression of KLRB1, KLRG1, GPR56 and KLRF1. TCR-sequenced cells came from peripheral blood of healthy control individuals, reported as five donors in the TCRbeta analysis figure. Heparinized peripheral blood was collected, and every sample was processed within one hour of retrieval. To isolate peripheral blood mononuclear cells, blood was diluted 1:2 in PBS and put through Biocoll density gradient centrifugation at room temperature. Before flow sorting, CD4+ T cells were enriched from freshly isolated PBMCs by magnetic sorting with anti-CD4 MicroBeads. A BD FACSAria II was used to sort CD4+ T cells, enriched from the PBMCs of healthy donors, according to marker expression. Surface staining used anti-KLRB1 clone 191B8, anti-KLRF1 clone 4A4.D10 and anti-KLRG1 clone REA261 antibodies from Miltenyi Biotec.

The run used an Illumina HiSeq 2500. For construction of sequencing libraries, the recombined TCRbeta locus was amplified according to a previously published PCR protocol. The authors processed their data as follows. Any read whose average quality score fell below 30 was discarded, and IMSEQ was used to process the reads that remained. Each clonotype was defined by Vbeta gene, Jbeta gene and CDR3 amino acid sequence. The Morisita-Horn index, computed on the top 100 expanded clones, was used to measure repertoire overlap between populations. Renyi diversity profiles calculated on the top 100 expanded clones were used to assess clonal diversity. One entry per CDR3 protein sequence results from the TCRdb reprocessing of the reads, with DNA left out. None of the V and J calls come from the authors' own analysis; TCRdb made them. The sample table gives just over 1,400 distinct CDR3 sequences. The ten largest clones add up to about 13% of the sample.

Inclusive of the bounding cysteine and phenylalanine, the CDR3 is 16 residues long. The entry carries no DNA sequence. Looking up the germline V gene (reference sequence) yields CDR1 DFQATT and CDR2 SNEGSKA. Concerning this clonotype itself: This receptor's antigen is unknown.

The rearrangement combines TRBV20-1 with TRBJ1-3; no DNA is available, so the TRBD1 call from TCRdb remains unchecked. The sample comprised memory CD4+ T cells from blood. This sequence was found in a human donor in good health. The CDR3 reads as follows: CSARAPQGMGGNTIYF.